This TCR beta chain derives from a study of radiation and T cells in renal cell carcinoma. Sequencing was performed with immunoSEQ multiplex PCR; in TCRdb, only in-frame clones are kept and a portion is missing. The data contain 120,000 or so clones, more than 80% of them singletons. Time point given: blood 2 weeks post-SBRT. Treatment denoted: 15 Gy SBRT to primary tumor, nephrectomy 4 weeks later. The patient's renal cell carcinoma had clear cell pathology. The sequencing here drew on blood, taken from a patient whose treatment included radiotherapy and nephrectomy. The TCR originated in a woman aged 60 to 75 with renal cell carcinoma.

The CDR3 region has the DNA TGTGCCAGCAGCTTAAGGGCCAGGGGCTCCACCGGGGAGCTGTTTTTT. Protein sequence: CASSLRARGSTGELFF. This chain connects TRBV7-2 to TRBJ2-2, with D perhaps TRBD1 (6 bases). V lost 2 bases and J lost 4, with 14 bases in between. The CDR3 is 16 amino acids. Germline CDR1 reads SGHTA; CDR2 reads FQGNSA.